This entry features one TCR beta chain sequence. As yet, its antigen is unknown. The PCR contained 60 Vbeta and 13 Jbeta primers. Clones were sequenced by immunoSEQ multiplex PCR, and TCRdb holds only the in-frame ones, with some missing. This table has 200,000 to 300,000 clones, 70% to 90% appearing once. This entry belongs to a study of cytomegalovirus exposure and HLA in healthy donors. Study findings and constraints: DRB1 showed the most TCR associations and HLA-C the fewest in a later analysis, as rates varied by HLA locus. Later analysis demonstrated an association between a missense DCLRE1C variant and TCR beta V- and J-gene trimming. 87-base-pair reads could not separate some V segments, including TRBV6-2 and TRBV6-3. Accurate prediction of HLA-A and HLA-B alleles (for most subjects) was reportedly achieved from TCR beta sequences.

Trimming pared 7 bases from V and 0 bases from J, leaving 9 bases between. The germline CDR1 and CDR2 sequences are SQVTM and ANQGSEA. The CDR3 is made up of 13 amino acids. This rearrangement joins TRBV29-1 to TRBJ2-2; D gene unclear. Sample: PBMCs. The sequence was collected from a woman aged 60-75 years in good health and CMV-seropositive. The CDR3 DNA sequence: TGCAGCGCTCTCACAGCGAACACCGGGGAGCTGTTTTTT. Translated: CSALTANTGELFF.